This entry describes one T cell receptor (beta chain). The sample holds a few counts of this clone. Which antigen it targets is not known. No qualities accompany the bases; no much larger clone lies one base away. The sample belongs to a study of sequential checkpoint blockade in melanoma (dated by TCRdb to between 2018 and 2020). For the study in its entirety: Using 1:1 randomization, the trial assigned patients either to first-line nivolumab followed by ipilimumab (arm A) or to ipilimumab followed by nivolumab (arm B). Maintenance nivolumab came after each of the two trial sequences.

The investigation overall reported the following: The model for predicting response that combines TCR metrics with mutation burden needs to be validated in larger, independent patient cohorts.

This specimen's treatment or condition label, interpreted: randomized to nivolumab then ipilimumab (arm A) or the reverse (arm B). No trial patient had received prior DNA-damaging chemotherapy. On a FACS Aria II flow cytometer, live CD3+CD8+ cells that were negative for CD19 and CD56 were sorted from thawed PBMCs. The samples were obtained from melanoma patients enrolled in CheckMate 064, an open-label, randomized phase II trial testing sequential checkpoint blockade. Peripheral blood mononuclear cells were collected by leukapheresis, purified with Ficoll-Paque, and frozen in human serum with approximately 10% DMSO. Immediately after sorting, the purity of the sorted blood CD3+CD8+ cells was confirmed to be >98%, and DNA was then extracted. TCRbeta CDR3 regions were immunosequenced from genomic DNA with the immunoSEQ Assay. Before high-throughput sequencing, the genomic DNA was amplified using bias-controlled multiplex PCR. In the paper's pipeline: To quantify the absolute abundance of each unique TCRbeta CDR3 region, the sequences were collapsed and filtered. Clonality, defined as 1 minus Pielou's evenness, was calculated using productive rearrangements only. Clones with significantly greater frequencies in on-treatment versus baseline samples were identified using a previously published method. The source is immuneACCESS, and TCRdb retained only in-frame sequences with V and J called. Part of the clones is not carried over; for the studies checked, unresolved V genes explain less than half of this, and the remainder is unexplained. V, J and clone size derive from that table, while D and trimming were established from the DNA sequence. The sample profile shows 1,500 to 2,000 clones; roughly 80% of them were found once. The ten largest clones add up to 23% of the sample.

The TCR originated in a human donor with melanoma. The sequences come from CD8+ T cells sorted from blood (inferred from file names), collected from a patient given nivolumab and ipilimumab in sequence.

CDR3 protein: CASSIKVNGQPDGYTF. The DNA sequence is given as TGTGCCAGTAGTATAAAAGTGAATGGACAGCCGGATGGCTACACCTTC. The rearrangement combines TRBV19 with TRBJ1-2; TRBD1 is perhaps the D gene, given 6 matching bases. CDR1 and CDR2 are drawn from the germline V gene (reference sequence): LNHDA, SQIVND. The CDR3 contains 16 residues, cysteine and phenylalanine counted. CDR3 DNA only is kept here, 48 bases in frame from base 1. The junction carries 19 bases between V and J, which are trimmed by 2 bases and 6 bases respectively.